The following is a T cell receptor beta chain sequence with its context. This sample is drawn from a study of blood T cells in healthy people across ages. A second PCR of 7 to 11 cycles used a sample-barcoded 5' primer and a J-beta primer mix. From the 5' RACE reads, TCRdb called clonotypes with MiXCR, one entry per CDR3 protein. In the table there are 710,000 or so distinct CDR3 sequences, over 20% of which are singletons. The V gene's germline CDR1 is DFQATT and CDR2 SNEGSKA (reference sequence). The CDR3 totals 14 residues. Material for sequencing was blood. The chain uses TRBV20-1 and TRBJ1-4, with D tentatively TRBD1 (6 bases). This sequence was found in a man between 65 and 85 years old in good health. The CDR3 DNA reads TGCGCTGGATCGGGGGGCGCAACTAATGAAAAACTGTTTTTT. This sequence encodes CAGSGGATNEKLFF.